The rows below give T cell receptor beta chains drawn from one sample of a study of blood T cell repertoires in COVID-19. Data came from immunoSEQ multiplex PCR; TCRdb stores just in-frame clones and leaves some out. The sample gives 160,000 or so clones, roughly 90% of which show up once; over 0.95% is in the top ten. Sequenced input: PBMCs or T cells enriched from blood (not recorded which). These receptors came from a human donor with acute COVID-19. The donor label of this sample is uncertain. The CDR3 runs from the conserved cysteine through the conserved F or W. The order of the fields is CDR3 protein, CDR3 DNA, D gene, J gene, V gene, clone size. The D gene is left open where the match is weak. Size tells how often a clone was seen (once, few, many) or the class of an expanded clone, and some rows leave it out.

cdr3_aa: CASSLPGLNYGYTF
cdr3_nt: TGTGCCAGCAGCTTGCCAGGGCTTAACTATGGCTACACCTTC
d_call: .
j_call: TRBJ1-2
v_call: TRBV5-4
clone_size: .

cdr3_aa: CASSFETGGNIQYF
cdr3_nt: TGTGCCAGCAGCTTTGAAACAGGGGGAAACATTCAGTACTTC
d_call: TRBD1
j_call: TRBJ2-4
v_call: TRBV7-9
clone_size: .

cdr3_aa: CASSRPQGKNYNEQFF
cdr3_nt: TGCGCCAGCAGCCGGCCACAGGGGAAGAACTACAATGAGCAGTTCTTC
d_call: TRBD1
j_call: TRBJ2-1
v_call: TRBV4-1
clone_size: .

cdr3_aa: CASSYSGTARNEQFF
cdr3_nt: TGTGCCAGCAGCTACTCCGGGACAGCGAGAAATGAGCAGTTCTTC
d_call: TRBD1
j_call: TRBJ2-1
v_call: TRBV7-9
clone_size: once

cdr3_aa: CASSQVQVETQYF
cdr3_nt: TGCGCCAGCAGCCAAGTCCAGGTGGAGACCCAGTACTTC
d_call: .
j_call: TRBJ2-5
v_call: TRBV4-1
clone_size: .

cdr3_aa: CASSVGGLAQETQYF
cdr3_nt: TGTGCCAGCAGCGTAGGTGGGCTAGCTCAAGAGACCCAGTACTTC
d_call: .
j_call: TRBJ2-5
v_call: TRBV9
clone_size: .

cdr3_aa: CASSLTYGGNTEAFF
cdr3_nt: TGTGCCAGCAGCTTAACGTACGGAGGGAACACTGAAGCTTTCTTT
d_call: .
j_call: TRBJ1-1
v_call: TRBV7-3
clone_size: .

cdr3_aa: CASSVGDTSTDTQYF
cdr3_nt: TGTGCCAGCAGCGTCGGGGACACTAGCACAGATACGCAGTATTTT
d_call: .
j_call: TRBJ2-3
v_call: TRBV9
clone_size: once

cdr3_aa: CSASPPRRGSQETQYF
cdr3_nt: TGCAGTGCTAGTCCCCCCCGTAGGGGGAGCCAAGAGACCCAGTACTTC
d_call: .
j_call: TRBJ2-5
v_call: TRBV20-1
clone_size: .

cdr3_aa: CASSPRTSGGARYEQYF
cdr3_nt: TGTGCCAGCAGTCCACGGACTAGCGGGGGGGCCAGGTACGAGCAGTACTTC
d_call: TRBD2
j_call: TRBJ2-7
v_call: TRBV27
clone_size: .

cdr3_aa: CASSLMAPSNQPQHF
cdr3_nt: TGTGCCAGCAGCTTAATGGCCCCTAGCAATCAGCCCCAGCATTTT
d_call: .
j_call: TRBJ1-5
v_call: TRBV7-2
clone_size: .

cdr3_aa: CASSQAQQTEAFF
cdr3_nt: TGTGCCAGCAGCCAAGCGCAGCAAACTGAAGCTTTCTTT
d_call: .
j_call: TRBJ1-1
v_call: TRBV2
clone_size: .

cdr3_aa: CAWSVRGLGTGELFF
cdr3_nt: TGTGCCTGGAGTGTACGAGGACTTGGGACCGGGGAGCTGTTTTTT
d_call: .
j_call: TRBJ2-2
v_call: TRBV30
clone_size: .

cdr3_aa: CASSPLGGRSDTQYF
cdr3_nt: TGCGCCAGCAGCCCTTTGGGGGGGCGTTCAGATACGCAGTATTTT
d_call: .
j_call: TRBJ2-3
v_call: TRBV5-1
clone_size: many

cdr3_aa: CASSQTPAGTYEQYF
cdr3_nt: TGCGCCAGCAGCCAAACCCCAGCAGGGACCTACGAGCAGTACTTC
d_call: .
j_call: TRBJ2-7
v_call: TRBV4-1
clone_size: .

cdr3_aa: CASSPGALVNSPLHF
cdr3_nt: TGCGCCAGCAGCCCTGGGGCCCTGGTCAATTCACCCCTCCACTTT
d_call: .
j_call: TRBJ1-6
v_call: TRBV5-1
clone_size: .

cdr3_aa: CASSPRREVYNEQFF
cdr3_nt: TGCGCCAGCAGCCCCCGCCGGGAGGTTTACAATGAGCAGTTCTTC
d_call: TRBD2
j_call: TRBJ2-1
v_call: TRBV4-1
clone_size: few

cdr3_aa: CASSLYRDPFMDTQYF
cdr3_nt: TGTGCCAGCTCACTTTACAGGGACCCCTTTATGGATACGCAGTATTTT
d_call: .
j_call: TRBJ2-3
v_call: TRBV18
clone_size: .

cdr3_aa: CASSSGQGSEAFF
cdr3_nt: TGCGCCAGCAGCTCAGGACAGGGCTCTGAAGCTTTCTTT
d_call: TRBD1
j_call: TRBJ1-1
v_call: TRBV5-1
clone_size: .

cdr3_aa: CASSLLAEDTQYF
cdr3_nt: TGTGCCAGCAGCCTCCTAGCGGAAGATACGCAGTATTTT
d_call: TRBD2
j_call: TRBJ2-3
v_call: TRBV6-4
clone_size: .

cdr3_aa: CASSLDSYRDIVRSPLHF
cdr3_nt: TGTGCCAGCAGCTTAGATAGTTACCGGGACATCGTAAGATCACCCCTCCACTTT
d_call: .
j_call: TRBJ1-6
v_call: TRBV11-2
clone_size: .

cdr3_aa: CASSQEAGQGAGYTF
cdr3_nt: TGCGCCAGCAGCCAAGAAGCGGGACAGGGCGCGGGCTACACCTTC
d_call: TRBD1
j_call: TRBJ1-2
v_call: TRBV4-3
clone_size: .

cdr3_aa: CASSLVRQGTNEKLFF
cdr3_nt: TGTGCCAGCAGCTTAGTACGACAGGGAACTAATGAAAAACTGTTTTTT
d_call: TRBD1
j_call: TRBJ1-4
v_call: TRBV7-8
clone_size: .

cdr3_aa: CASSPPVSYNEQFF
cdr3_nt: TGTGCCAGTAGTCCTCCTGTCAGTTACAATGAGCAGTTCTTC
d_call: .
j_call: TRBJ2-1
v_call: TRBV19
clone_size: once

cdr3_aa: CASTGAMGTEAFF
cdr3_nt: TGTGCCAGTACAGGGGCCATGGGGACTGAAGCTTTCTTT
d_call: TRBD1
j_call: TRBJ1-1
v_call: TRBV7-2
clone_size: .

cdr3_aa: CASSATPGQGAGETQYF
cdr3_nt: TGTGCCAGCAGTGCGACACCGGGACAGGGGGCCGGAGAGACCCAGTACTTC
d_call: TRBD1
j_call: TRBJ2-5
v_call: TRBV25-1
clone_size: .

cdr3_aa: CASSSNAVGEQFF
cdr3_nt: TGTGCCAGCAGCTCAAATGCCGTCGGGGAGCAGTTCTTC
d_call: .
j_call: TRBJ2-1
v_call: TRBV7-3
clone_size: .

cdr3_aa: CASSRGALAGGNEQFF
cdr3_nt: TGTGCCAGCAGCCGCGGGGCCCTAGCGGGGGGAAATGAGCAGTTCTTC
d_call: TRBD2
j_call: TRBJ2-1
v_call: TRBV7-2
clone_size: few

cdr3_aa: CASSHRDTDQHF
cdr3_nt: TGTGCCAGCAGCCACCGGGACACCGACCAGCATTTT
d_call: .
j_call: TRBJ1-5
v_call: TRBV6-5
clone_size: .

cdr3_aa: CASSQGSGTKNGYTF
cdr3_nt: TGCGCCAGCAGCCAAGGTTCCGGGACAAAGAATGGCTACACCTTC
d_call: .
j_call: TRBJ1-2
v_call: TRBV4-3
clone_size: .

cdr3_aa: CASSPRWGEMNTEAFF
cdr3_nt: TGTGCCAGCTCACCACGTTGGGGGGAGATGAACACTGAAGCTTTCTTT
d_call: .
j_call: TRBJ1-1
v_call: TRBV18
clone_size: .

cdr3_aa: CASSQRQGDEKLFF
cdr3_nt: TGTGCCAGCAGCCAACGACAGGGAGACGAAAAACTGTTTTTT
d_call: TRBD1
j_call: TRBJ1-4
v_call: TRBV9
clone_size: few

cdr3_aa: CASSVWEGTNTEAFF
cdr3_nt: TGTGCCAGCAGCGTATGGGAGGGGACGAACACTGAAGCTTTCTTT
d_call: .
j_call: TRBJ1-1
v_call: TRBV9
clone_size: .